The 4 T cell receptor beta chains listed next were all sequenced from one sample in a study of human T cells and chemical hapten exposure. TCRdb redid the calling of the RACE reads with MiXCR, one entry per CDR3 protein. The sample has 55,000 to 75,000 distinct CDR3 sequences, around 7% seen once. Sample time point: pre-sensitization, week 0. Treatment reported: therapeutic diphenylcyclopropenone sensitization with weekly scalp DPC. Here the sequenced sample was whole blood, taken in connection with sensitization to the hapten diphenylcyclopropenone (DPC). These receptors all come from a woman in her twenties or thirties with alopecia areata. Some clones in this sample may be carry-over from other donors' samples.

This clonotype was observed a handful of times. V usage is TRBV2 and J usage is TRBJ1-1; D gene uncertain. Trimming shortened V by 10 bases and J by 3 bases, and 12 bases separated the two germline ends. The germline CDR1 and CDR2 sequences are SNHLY and FYNNEI. The CDR3 length is 12 residues. DNA for the CDR3: TGTGCCAAGACGAAGGAGGACACTGAAGCTTTCTTT. Residues: CAKTKEDTEAFF.

At least ten counts were recorded for this clonotype. The chain joins TRBV7-8 to TRBJ1-4; TRBD1 matches at 7 bases. Germline CDR1 is SGHVS and CDR2 is FQNEAQ. CDR3 size: 13 residues. V lost 8 bases to trimming and J lost 4 bases; unmatched junction nucleotides: 4. CDR3 amino acids: CASRGQLNEKLFF. Written as DNA, the CDR3 is TGTGCCAGCCGGGGACAGCTTAATGAAAAACTGTTTTTT.

This clonotype was counted ten times or more. V gene TRBV6-5 combines with J gene TRBJ2-1, with no clear D. V was clipped by 0 bases and J by 7 bases, with 25 bases between them. This CDR3 region has 19 residues. Germline V gives CDR1 MNHEY, CDR2 SVGAGI. The CDR3 here is CASSYSFLIDSLRGNEQFF. As DNA, the CDR3 is TGTGCCAGCAGTTACTCATTTTTAATCGACTCACTCAGAGGAAATGAGCAGTTCTTC.

This clonotype has ten or more counts. CDR3 in amino acids: CSARGQGVLHF. The CDR3 DNA follows: TGCAGTGCTAGAGGGCAGGGAGTCCTCCACTTT. V usage is TRBV20-1 and J usage is TRBJ1-6, with D perhaps TRBD1 (5 bases). The V end was cut by 1 base, the J end by 15 bases, with 10 bases between. In germline, CDR1 is DFQATT, CDR2 SNEGSKA (reference sequence). This CDR3 comprises 11 residues.